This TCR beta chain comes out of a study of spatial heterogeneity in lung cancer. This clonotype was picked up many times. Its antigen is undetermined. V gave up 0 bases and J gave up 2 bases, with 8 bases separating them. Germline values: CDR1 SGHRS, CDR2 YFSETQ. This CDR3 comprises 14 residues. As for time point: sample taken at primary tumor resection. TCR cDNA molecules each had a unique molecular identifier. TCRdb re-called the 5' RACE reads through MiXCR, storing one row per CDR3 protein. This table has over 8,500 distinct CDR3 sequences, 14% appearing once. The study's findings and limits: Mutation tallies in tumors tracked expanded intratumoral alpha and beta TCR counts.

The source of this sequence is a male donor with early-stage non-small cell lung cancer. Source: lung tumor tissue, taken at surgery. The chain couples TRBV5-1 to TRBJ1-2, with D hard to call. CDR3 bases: TGCGCCAGCAGCTTGGGGGGTGAGAACTATGGCTACACCTTC. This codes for CASSLGGENYGYTF.